These 26 T cell receptor beta chains share one sample of origin, sequenced in a study of T cell repertoires in cytomegalovirus infection. TCRdb itself ran the reads through MiXCR, one entry per CDR3 protein. The table lists more than 150,000 distinct CDR3 sequences, roughly 19% of them singletons. The sequenced material came from PBMCs. The receptors come from a human donor in good health (CMV status not recorded). Some clones in this sample may be carry-over from other donors' samples.

The J gene is TRBJ2-1, the V gene TRBV11-2, with D uncertain. The germline CDR1 and CDR2 sequences are SGHAT and FQNNGV. Trimming shortened V by 1 base and J by 6 bases, and 7 bases separated the two germline ends. The CDR3 loop spans 13 amino acids. This CDR3 is CASSLAPGNEQFF. CDR3 DNA sequence: TGTGCCAGCAGCTTAGCCCCCGGCAATGAGCAGTTCTTC. Variable domain in full (rest from reference TRBV11-2 and TRBJ2-1): EAGVAQSPRYKIIEKRQSVAFWCNPISGHATLYWYQQILGQGPKLLIQFQNNGVVDDSQLPKDRFSAERLKGVDSTLKIQPAKLEDSAVYLCASSLAPGNEQFFGPGTRLTVL.

This clonotype has a count of ten or more. The chain links TRBV12-3 or TRBV12-4 to TRBJ2-7, with 9 positions matching TRBD1. The junction had 14 bases not matched to a gene; V was cut back by 6 bases and J by 5 bases. CDR3 length: 16 residues. The CDR3 DNA is TGTGCCAGCAGCCAAATACGGACAGGGGCCCCAGACGAGCAGTACTTC. Its protein product is CASSQIRTGAPDEQYF.

This clonotype was observed a few times. This rearrangement joins TRBV28 to TRBJ2-5; no definite D call. Germline CDR1 and CDR2: MDHEN and SYDVKM. Trimming removed 6 bases from V and 5 bases from J, with 19 bases in between. The CDR3 is 15 residues long. For the CDR3, the DNA is TGTGCCAGCAGAGTCGCGGCTACGAATCCGGAGACCCAGTACTTC. This codes for CASRVAATNPETQYF.

This clonotype occurred a few times. The V call is TRBV2, the J call TRBJ2-1; D remains unclear. Trimming removed 8 bases from V and 13 bases from J, with 9 bases in between. Germline CDR1 reads SNHLY; CDR2 reads FYNNEI. This CDR3 is 9 amino acids long. The CDR3 reads CASGDLQFF. The CDR3 nucleotides read TGTGCCAGCGGCGATTTACAGTTCTTC.

The chain joins TRBV7-8 to TRBJ1-2, with D possibly TRBD1 on 5 matching bases. The CDR3 has 12 residues. Trimming pared 9 bases from V and 8 bases from J, leaving 16 bases between. Germline-derived CDR1 and CDR2 are SGHVS and FQNEAQ. The CDR3 bases are TGTGCCAGTTCCGGGACCGCGGGCGGCTACACCTTC. Its protein is CASSGTAGGYTF. Looking up the rest from reference TRBV7-8 and TRBJ1-2 gives the full variable domain: GAGVSQSPRYKVAKRGQDVALRCDPISGHVSLFWYQQALGQGPEFLTYFQNEAQLDKSGLPSDRFFAERPEGSVSTLKIQRTQQEDSAVYLCASSGTAGGYTFGSGTRLTVV.

This clonotype has a count of ten or more. The genes are TRBV5-4 and TRBJ2-1, with TRBD2 identical over 14 bases. Germline CDR1 is SGHNT and CDR2 is YYREEE (reference sequence). V trimming: 4 bases; J trimming: 7 bases; junction bases outside the gene matches: 7. This CDR3 comprises 16 residues. The CDR3 protein is CASSAGLAGGSNEQFF. For the CDR3, the DNA is TGTGCCAGCAGCGCCGGACTAGCGGGAGGCTCTAATGAGCAGTTCTTC.

This clonotype occurred many times. The chain combines TRBV7-2 with TRBJ2-1; no clear D. V was cut by 1 base and J by 8 bases, with 15 bases left in between. The CDR3 is made up of 15 amino acids. In germline, CDR1 is SGHTA, CDR2 FQGNSA. DNA of the CDR3: TGTGCCAGCAGCTTAGTCTTTGGTAGTAGCTATGAGCAGTTCTTC. Protein: CASSLVFGSSYEQFF. Complete variable domain (other parts from reference TRBV7-2 and TRBJ2-1): GAGVSQSPSNKVTEKGKDVELRCDPISGHTALYWYRQSLGQGLEFLIYFQGNSAPDKSGLPSDRFSAERTGGSVSTLTIQRTQQEDSAVYLCASSLVFGSSYEQFFGPGTRLTVL.

The chain is built from TRBV7-6 and TRBJ2-3; a possible D gene is TRBD1 (5 bases). The CDR3 extends over 15 amino acids. Germline assignment: CDR1 SGHVS and CDR2 FNYEAQ. V shed 5 bases and J shed 0 bases, with 12 bases lying between them. CDR3 sequence: CASSPQGSSTDTQYF. CDR3 bases: TGTGCCAGCAGCCCTCAGGGATCTAGCACAGATACGCAGTATTTT.

This rearrangement joins TRBV5-1 to TRBJ2-7; D might be TRBD1 (6 bases). Per germline, CDR1 SGHRS and CDR2 YFSETQ. Trimming shortened V by 3 bases and J by 0 bases, and 10 bases separated the two germline ends. This CDR3 has 14 amino acids. Written as DNA, the CDR3 is TGCGCCAGCAGCTCCACAGGGAGCTCCTACGAGCAGTACTTC. Translating gives CASSSTGSSYEQYF.

This clonotype was observed a few times. This sequence joins TRBV20-1 and TRBJ2-1; no clear D. Germline values: CDR1 DFQATT, CDR2 SNEGSKA (reference sequence). Trimming shortened V by 7 bases and J by 1 base, and 8 bases separated the two germline ends. The CDR3 is 12 residues long. The chain's CDR3 is CSVPLSYNEQFF. The CDR3 DNA reads as TGCAGTGTACCGCTTTCCTACAATGAGCAGTTCTTC.

This clonotype was found many times. The chain employs TRBV7-2 and TRBJ2-5; 12 positions match TRBD2. The CDR3 runs to 15 residues. Germline lookup yields CDR1 SGHTA and CDR2 FQGNSA. Germline trimming cut 5 bases from V and 4 bases from J; bases unmatched to any gene: 5. CDR3 loop: CASSPRLAGAETQYF. In DNA form, the CDR3 reads TGTGCCAGCAGCCCCCGACTAGCGGGAGCAGAGACCCAGTACTTC.

This clonotype was found many times. CDR3 loop: CASTLTGGGTDTQYF. The CDR3 region has the DNA TGTGCCAGCACCCTAACAGGGGGAGGTACAGATACGCAGTATTTT. The chain has TRBV6-6 and TRBJ2-3; 8 bases are a match to TRBD1. V gave up 7 bases and J gave up 3 bases; unmatched junction bases: 9. From germline, CDR1 is MNHNY and CDR2 SVGAGI (reference sequence). The CDR3 is 15 residues long.

V and J are TRBV28 and TRBJ1-1, with TRBD1 as a possible D gene (6 bases). Germline lookup yields CDR1 MDHEN and CDR2 SYDVKM. The CDR3 is 14 residues long. V was pared by 5 bases and J by 2 bases, with 12 bases between. For the CDR3, the DNA is TGTGCCAGCAGTGAGAGAGGGGGAAACACTGAAGCTTTCTTT. It yields the protein CASSERGGNTEAFF.

This clonotype appeared a few times. The V call is TRBV6-6, the J call TRBJ2-2; 10 nucleotides agree with TRBD2. V lost 4 bases and J lost 3; bases outside the gene matches: 2. The CDR3 covers 15 residues. The germline V gene has CDR1 MNHNY and CDR2 SVGAGI (reference sequence). This chain's CDR3 is CASSFGLADTGELFF. CDR3 nucleotide sequence: TGTGCCAGCAGTTTCGGACTAGCGGACACCGGGGAGCTGTTTTTT.

The chain carries TRBV14 and TRBJ2-5, with D possibly TRBD1 on 6 matching bases. The ends were cut back, 4 bases at V and 2 bases at J, with 11 bases in the middle. Germline CDR1 and CDR2: SGHDN and FVKESK. This CDR3 contains 14 residues. The DNA for the CDR3 is TGTGCCAGCAGCCCCTTGGACAGACAAGAGACCCAGTACTTC. This sequence encodes CASSPLDRQETQYF.

CDR3 coding DNA: TGCGCCAGCAGCGCAAACTTTTGGCGGGGGAGTGACAATGAGCAGTTCTTC. As protein: CASSANFWRGSDNEQFF. The chain carries TRBV5-1 and TRBJ2-1, with 7 bases matching TRBD2. This CDR3 is built from 17 residues. From germline, CDR1 is SGHRS and CDR2 YFSETQ. V was pared by 4 bases and J by 5 bases, with 15 bases of the junction left unmatched.

This clonotype was detected many times. The J gene is TRBJ2-1, the V gene TRBV4-2; 7 bases are shared with TRBD2. V shed 3 bases and J 6 bases; nucleotides not matched to a gene: 11. The germline V gene encodes CDR1 LGHNA and CDR2 YNFKEQ. The CDR3 spans 16 residues. CDR3 sequence reads: CASSQAPSGTVNEQFF. The DNA for the CDR3 is TGTGCCAGCAGCCAGGCCCCTAGCGGAACTGTCAATGAGCAGTTCTTC.

V gene TRBV5-6 combines with J gene TRBJ2-1, with 9 bases aligning to TRBD1. Germline V gene sequence: CDR1 SGHDT, CDR2 YYEEEE. This CDR3 has 15 residues. V lost 3 bases and J lost 9; bases outside the gene matches: 10. The DNA for the CDR3 is TGTGCCAGCAGCTCGGGGACAGGGAGAGCAATTGAGCAGTTCTTC. Translated: CASSSGTGRAIEQFF.

V and J are TRBV7-2 and TRBJ2-5; D not resolved. CDR1 and CDR2 (germline): SGHTA, FQGNSA. Between the trimmed V and J ends, which lost 1 base and 2 bases, there was a span of 8 bases. The CDR3 covers 14 residues. The CDR3 DNA reads TGTGCCAGCAGCTTAGATAGGAGTCAAGAGACCCAGTACTTC. Its translation is CASSLDRSQETQYF.

The chain joins TRBV11-2 to TRBJ2-6, with no clear D. The CDR3 has 17 residues. The V end lost 5 bases, the J end lost 0 bases, and 14 bases lay between the germline ends. From germline, CDR1 is SGHAT and CDR2 FQNNGV. The chain's CDR3 is CASSLFGRISGANVLTF. In DNA, the CDR3 is TGTGCCAGCAGCCTTTTCGGGCGGATCTCTGGGGCCAACGTCCTGACTTTC.

This clonotype was seen many times. The rearrangement uses TRBV2 and TRBJ2-7; TRBD2 agrees at 11 bases. Germline V CDR1 and CDR2: SNHLY, FYNNEI. The CDR3 length is 15 residues. Trimming removed 5 bases from V and 3 bases from J; junction bases left unmatched: 6. For the CDR3, the DNA is TGTGCCAGCAGTTCCAAACTAGCGGGGGTCTACGAGCAGTACTTC. Protein: CASSSKLAGVYEQYF.

V and J are TRBV13 and TRBJ2-1; a weak D match, TRBD2 (6 bases). Looked up from germline, CDR1 is PRHDT and CDR2 is FYEKMQ (reference sequence). Trimming took off 2 bases at V and 3 bases at J, with 8 bases between the two ends. The CDR3 runs 14 residues. CDR3 amino acids: CASSLQAGYNEQFF. CDR3 nucleotide sequence: TGTGCCAGCAGCTTACAAGCGGGCTACAATGAGCAGTTCTTC.

This clonotype was counted between two and nine times. The chain carries TRBV11-3 and TRBJ2-2; D is ambiguous. Germline assignment: CDR1 SGHNT and CDR2 YENEEA. The CDR3 spans 13 residues. Trimming pared 5 bases from V and 4 bases from J, leaving 8 bases between. The CDR3 spells CASSHPVTGELFF. CDR3 nucleotides: TGTGCCAGCAGCCACCCGGTCACCGGGGAGCTGTTTTTT.

There are many counts of this clonotype. The gene calls are TRBV7-3 and TRBJ2-1, with 7 nucleotides matching TRBD2. The germline V gene encodes CDR1 SGHTA and CDR2 FQGTGA. V was clipped by 5 bases and J by 2 bases; unmatched bases: 6. The CDR3 runs 15 residues. CDR3 nucleotides: TGTGCCAGCAGCCCCCGGGAGGCTCCCTACAATGAGCAGTTCTTC. Residues: CASSPREAPYNEQFF. Combining the CDR3 with reference TRBV7-3 and TRBJ2-1 gives the whole variable domain GAGVSQTPSNKVTEKGKYVELRCDPISGHTALYWYRQSLGQGPEFLIYFQGTGAADDSGLPNDRFFAVRPEGSVSTLKIQRTERGDSAVYLCASSPREAPYNEQFFGPGTRLTVL.

This clonotype has at least ten counts. V usage is TRBV7-2 and J usage is TRBJ2-7; the D gene is possibly TRBD1 (6 bases). V lost 3 bases, J lost 4 bases, and 13 bases lay in between. The CDR3 covers 14 residues. The germline V gene encodes CDR1 SGHTA and CDR2 FQGNSA. CDR3 nucleotide sequence: TGTGCCAGCAGCTTTCCGTGGACAGTGTACGAGCAGTACTTC. Protein product: CASSFPWTVYEQYF. Drawing the rest from reference TRBV7-2 and TRBJ2-7, the complete variable domain is GAGVSQSPSNKVTEKGKDVELRCDPISGHTALYWYRQSLGQGLEFLIYFQGNSAPDKSGLPSDRFSAERTGGSVSTLTIQRTQQEDSAVYLCASSFPWTVYEQYFGPGTRLTVT.

This clonotype showed up many times. The junction differs from germline at one of its ends, possibly a read error. V usage is TRBV7-8 and J usage is TRBJ1-2; possibly TRBD1 for D (5 bases). CDR1 and CDR2 from the germline V gene are SGHVS and FQNEAQ. There are 13 residues in the CDR3. The CDR3 loop is CASSLLGTGLYAF. DNA for the CDR3: TGTGCCAGCAGCTTATTGGGGACCGGCTTATACGCCTTC.